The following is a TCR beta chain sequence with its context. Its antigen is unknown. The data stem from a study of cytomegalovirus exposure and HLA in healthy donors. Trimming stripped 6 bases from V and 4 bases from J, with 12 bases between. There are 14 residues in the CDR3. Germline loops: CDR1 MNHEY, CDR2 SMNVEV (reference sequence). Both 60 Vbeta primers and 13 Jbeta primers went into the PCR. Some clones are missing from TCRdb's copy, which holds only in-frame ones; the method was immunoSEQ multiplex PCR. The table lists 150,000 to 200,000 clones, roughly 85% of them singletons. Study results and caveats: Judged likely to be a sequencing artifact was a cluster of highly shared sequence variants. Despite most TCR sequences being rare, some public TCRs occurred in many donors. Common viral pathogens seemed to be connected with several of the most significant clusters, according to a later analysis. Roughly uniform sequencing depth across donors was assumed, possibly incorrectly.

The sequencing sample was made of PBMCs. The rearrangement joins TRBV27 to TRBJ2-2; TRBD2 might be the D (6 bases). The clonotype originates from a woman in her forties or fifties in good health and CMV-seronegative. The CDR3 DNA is TGTGCCAGCAGACGGGAGTCCCTCACCGGGGAGCTGTTTTTT. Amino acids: CASRRESLTGELFF.